What follows are 27 T cell receptor beta chains derived from one specimen sequenced in a study of T cells in women clearing cervical HPV infection. Some clones are missing from TCRdb's copy, which holds only in-frame ones; the method was immunoSEQ multiplex PCR. The repertoire table contains some 37,000 clones. What was sequenced was blood buffy coat. These receptor sequences come from a woman between 18 and 75 years old with a cervical HPV16 infection that either progressed to CIN3+ or cleared (not recorded which).

Of note for this clone: The read ends 3 residues early relative to the CDR3; the germline J gene fills the gap. J is TRBJ1-2 and V is TRBV20-1, with D maybe TRBD1 (5 bases). The CDR3 is made up of 12 amino acids. Germline assignment: CDR1 DFQATT and CDR2 SNEGSKA (reference sequence). This chain's CDR3 is CSASADGGGYTF. Partial CDR3 DNA: TGCAGTGCCTCCGCCGACGGGGGGGGC.

Worth noting for this clone: The CDR3 end falls 3 residues outside the read, so it is completed with the germline J gene. This chain links TRBV20-1 with TRBJ2-7; 9 bases are shared with TRBD1. The CDR3 has 13 amino acids. V shed 6 bases and J 3 bases; nucleotides not matched to a gene: 6. Germline values: CDR1 DFQATT, CDR2 SNEGSKA (reference sequence). The CDR3: CSAGQGGNYEQYF. The part of the CDR3 DNA that was read is TGCAGTGCGGGACAGGGAGGAAACTACGAG.

Note on this clone: From the germline J gene comes the end of the CDR3, since the read stops 3 residues before it. This chain links TRBV5-3 with TRBJ2-3, with D perhaps TRBD1 (6 bases). TRBV5-3 is classed as an ORF, of uncertain function. The CDR3 is 16 amino acids. V lost 4 bases and J 2 bases, leaving 17 bases between the germline ends. The CDR3 reads CARSAGTRESTDTQYF. The DNA read from the CDR3 is TGTGCCAGAAGCGCCGGGACAAGGGAATCCACAGATACG.

As concerns this clone: The read ends 3 residues before the CDR3 terminus; that terminus is restored from the germline J gene. This chain links TRBV5-1 with TRBJ1-4, with 8 positions matching TRBD1. CDR3 size: 14 residues. V was pared by 4 bases and J by 3 bases, with 2 bases of the junction left unmatched. Germline CDR1 and CDR2: SGHRS and YFSETQ. The CDR3 reads CASSRQGSNEKLFF. CDR3 bases read: TGCGCCAGCAGCCGACAGGGGTCTAATGAAAAA.

CDR3 DNA, as far as it was read: TGCGCCAGCAGCTTGGGTGGCGGGGGTGCAGAGACC. Residues: CASSLGGGGAET. In full, the CDR3 is CASSLGGGGAETQYF. The V call is TRBV5-1, the J call TRBJ2-5; the match to TRBD2 covers 7 bases. Read sequence stops 3 residues before the CDR3 end, and the germline J gene provides the missing end. CDR3 length: 15 amino acids. V trimming: 0 bases; J trimming: 4 bases; junction bases outside the gene matches: 6. CDR1 is SGHRS and CDR2 is YFSETQ in the germline V gene.

With regard to this clone: The read halts 3 residues ahead of the CDR3 end, with the missing end drawn from the germline J gene. The rearrangement links TRBV7-3 to TRBJ2-5, with D maybe TRBD2 (6 bases). This CDR3 spans 15 amino acids. V was clipped by 2 bases and J by 5 bases, with 15 bases between them. Looked up from germline, CDR1 is SGHTA and CDR2 is FQGTGA. This CDR3 reads CASSLDPGDGETQYF. Incomplete CDR3 DNA: TGTGCCAGCAGCTTAGATCCGGGGGACGGCGAGACC.

Turning to this clone: The read ends 3 residues shy of where the CDR3 ends; the end is completed using the germline J gene. The chain links TRBV7-2 to TRBJ2-7; D might be TRBD2 (5 bases). In germline, CDR1 is SGHTA, CDR2 FQGNSA. The length of the CDR3 is 13 residues. V was pared by 7 bases and J by 3 bases, with 13 bases between. CDR3: CASNFGVFYEQYF. Partial CDR3 DNA: TGTGCCAGCAACTTCGGGGTTTTCTACGAG. Based on the CDR3 plus reference TRBV7-2 and TRBJ2-7, the full variable domain is GAGVSQSPSNKVTEKGKDVELRCDPISGHTALYWYRQSLGQGLEFLIYFQGNSAPDKSGLPSDRFSAERTGGSVSTLTIQRTQQEDSAVYLCASNFGVFYEQYFGPGTRLTVT.

Regarding this clone: The read falls 3 residues short of the CDR3 end, and the missing part is taken from the germline J gene. The chain carries TRBV6-2 or TRBV6-3 and TRBJ2-1, with no clear D. Between the trimmed V and J ends, which lost 6 bases and 8 bases, there was a span of 14 bases. Germline V gene lookup returns CDR1 MNHEY and CDR2 SVGEGT. The CDR3 is made up of 13 amino acids. The CDR3 here is CASSLLGRDEQFF. CDR3 bases read: TGTGCCAGCAGCCTATTGGGTCGGGATGAG.

Comment on this clone: The read halts 3 residues ahead of the CDR3 end, with the missing end drawn from the germline J gene. J is TRBJ1-4 and V is TRBV19, with TRBD1 matching over 10 bases. The length of the CDR3 is 14 residues. Trimming took 4 bases from V and 8 from J; bases not matched to a gene: 4. Per the germline V gene, CDR1 is LNHDA and CDR2 is SQIVND (reference sequence). Here the CDR3 reads CASSTSTGGEKLFF. CDR3 DNA (partial): TGTGCCAGTAGTACTTCGACAGGGGGCGAAAAA.

On this clone itself: With the read ending 3 residues before the CDR3 end, the germline J gene is used to fill in that end. The J gene is TRBJ1-2, the V gene TRBV18; D not resolved. This CDR3 has 12 residues. Germline V lookup: CDR1 KGHSH, CDR2 LQKENI. CDR3 sequence: CASSPMSYDYTF. CDR3 DNA (partial): TGTGCCAGCTCACCTATGAGCTACGAC.

This CDR3 reads CSARDPLGGDTDTQYF. The CDR3 bases that were read are TGCAGTGCTAGAGATCCGCTCGGGGGGGACACAGATACG. This chain joins TRBV20-1 and TRBJ2-3; 8 nucleotides match TRBD2. From the germline J gene comes the end of the CDR3, since the read stops 3 residues before it. V dropped 0 bases and J dropped 2; count of bases not matched to a gene: 7. CDR1 DFQATT and CDR2 SNEGSKA come from the germline V gene (reference sequence). This CDR3 has 16 amino acids.

As concerns this clone: With the read ending 3 residues before the CDR3 end, the germline J gene is used to fill in that end. The chain recombines TRBV14 with TRBJ1-5; D uncertain. Trimming pared 6 bases from V and 0 bases from J, leaving 9 bases between. Germline CDR1 and CDR2: SGHDN and FVKESK. The CDR3 is made up of 14 amino acids. The part of the CDR3 DNA that was read is TGTGCCAGCAGGCTAAGGGTTAGCAATCAGCCC. It is translated as CASRLRVSNQP. From start to end, the CDR3 is CASRLRVSNQPQHF. Together with reference TRBV14 and TRBJ1-5, the CDR3 gives the full variable domain: EAGVTQFPSHSVIEKGQTVTLRCDPISGHDNLYWYRRVMGKEIKFLLHFVKESKQDESGMPNNRFLAERTGGTYSTLKVQPAELEDSGVYFCASRLRVSNQPQHFGDGTRLSIL.

As for this clone: The missing CDR3 end, 3 residues past where the read stops, is filled in from the germline J gene. This chain joins TRBV20-1 and TRBJ1-1; 11 positions match TRBD1. After removal of 5 bases from V and 0 bases from J, the junction contained 5 bases not matched to a gene. Germline CDR1 and CDR2: DFQATT and SNEGSKA (reference sequence). CDR3 length: 15 residues. The CDR3 loop is CSARDRGALNTEAFF. CDR3 DNA (partial): TGCAGTGCTCGGGACAGGGGGGCTCTGAACACTGAA.

For this clone: The read halts 3 residues ahead of the CDR3 end, with the missing end drawn from the germline J gene. V usage is TRBV11-2 and J usage is TRBJ2-3; D unclear. This CDR3 spans 14 amino acids. The V gene lost 7 bases and the J gene lost 0 bases, with 11 bases spanning the gap. The germline gives CDR1 SGHAT, CDR2 FQNNGV. Partial CDR3 DNA: TGTGCCAGCACCCTCTATGCTAGCACAGATACG. It yields the protein CASTLYASTDT. The whole CDR3 sequence reads CASTLYASTDTQYF.

A note on this clone: Sequencing ends 3 residues short of the CDR3 end; the germline J gene provides the rest. The chain couples TRBV15 to TRBJ2-1; D is possibly TRBD2 (6 bases). The germline V gene encodes CDR1 LNHNV and CDR2 YYDKDF (reference sequence). Trimming removed 3 bases from V and 6 bases from J, with 15 bases in between. CDR3 length: 15 residues. The sequenced part of the CDR3 DNA is TGTGCCACCAGCAGCCCACAGGAGGGCCGCAATGAG. Translated: CATSSPQEGRNE. The full CDR3 sequence reads CATSSPQEGRNEQFF.

Comment on this clone: Sequencing ends 3 residues short of the CDR3 end; the germline J gene provides the rest. The V call is TRBV7-2, the J call TRBJ2-2, with 9 bases that match TRBD1. The CDR3 runs 14 residues. Germline V gene data show CDR1 as SGHTA and CDR2 as FQGNSA. CDR3 DNA (partial): TGTGCCAGCAGCCAAGACAGGGGGAATTCACCG. Amino acids: CASSQDRGNSP. The CDR3 reads in full as CASSQDRGNSPLFF. Looking up the rest from reference TRBV7-2 and TRBJ2-2 gives the full variable domain: GAGVSQSPSNKVTEKGKDVELRCDPISGHTALYWYRQSLGQGLEFLIYFQGNSAPDKSGLPSDRFSAERTGGSVSTLTIQRTQQEDSAVYLCASSQDRGNSPLFFGEGSRLTVL.

A note on this clone: The CDR3 is cut off 3 residues early in the read; its end comes from the germline J gene. The chain couples TRBV7-3 to TRBJ1-5, with D possibly being TRBD1 (6 bases). V was trimmed by 6 bases and J by 0 bases, leaving 18 bases between them. Germline V gives CDR1 SGHTA, CDR2 FQGTGA. This CDR3 comprises 17 residues. The sequenced part of the CDR3 DNA is TGTGCCAGCAGATATTCCGTGGGGGGGCATAGCAATCAGCCC. This encodes CASRYSVGGHSNQP. The full CDR3 protein is CASRYSVGGHSNQPQHF.

In regard to this clone: The read ends 3 residues early relative to the CDR3; the germline J gene fills the gap. This chain joins TRBV5-1 and TRBJ2-1; TRBD2 might be the D (6 bases). The V gene's germline CDR1 is SGHRS and CDR2 YFSETQ. The CDR3 extends over 15 amino acids. Deletions cut 0 bases from V and 4 bases from J, with 11 bases between. The CDR3 loop is CASSLGGESYNEQFF. The DNA read from the CDR3 is TGCGCCAGCAGCTTGGGGGGGGAGAGTTACAATGAG.

Worth noting for this clone: The sequence runs out 3 residues before the end of the CDR3; the remainder is reconstructed from the germline J gene. V and J are TRBV20-1 and TRBJ2-1; 10 nucleotides match TRBD2. CDR1 and CDR2 (germline): DFQATT, SNEGSKA (reference sequence). V trimming: 3 bases; J trimming: 8 bases; junction bases outside the gene matches: 4. The CDR3 contains 13 residues. The CDR3 is CSASSGGIHEQFF. The sequenced part of the CDR3 DNA is TGCAGTGCTAGTAGCGGGGGGATCCATGAG.

On this clone itself: The read terminates 3 residues ahead of where the CDR3 ends, so the germline J gene completes it. The chain links TRBV20-1 to TRBJ1-5; TRBD1 aligns across 7 bases. This CDR3 has 14 amino acids. Germline values: CDR1 DFQATT, CDR2 SNEGSKA (reference sequence). With 1 base clipped from V and 7 bases from J, the junction kept 7 bases outside the gene matches. The sequenced CDR3 bases are TGCAGTGCTAGAGCGTTCCAGGGGGAACAGCCC. Its protein is CSARAFQGEQP. The whole CDR3 protein reads CSARAFQGEQPQHF.

Partial CDR3 DNA: TGTGCCAGTCGCCCCAGCGGGCTTTACAATGAG. Translation: CASRPSGLYNE. The CDR3 in full is CASRPSGLYNEQFF. V gene TRBV19 combines with J gene TRBJ2-1; perhaps TRBD2 as D (6 bases). Sequencing ends 3 residues short of the CDR3 end; the germline J gene provides the rest. V shed 8 bases and J shed 4 bases, with 15 bases lying between them. The V gene's germline CDR1 is LNHDA and CDR2 SQIVND (reference sequence). CDR3 size: 14 residues.

A note on this clone: Germline and junction disagree at one end, which may indicate a read error. The read terminates 3 residues ahead of where the CDR3 ends, so the germline J gene completes it. This chain links TRBV29-1 with TRBJ1-2, with D tentatively TRBD1 (6 bases). Germline lookup yields CDR1 SQVTM and CDR2 ANQGSEA. This CDR3 has 16 amino acids. The sequenced part of the CDR3 DNA is TGCAGCGTTATTGGGACAATTATTTCGGCTAACTATGAC. As protein: CSVIGTIISANYD. The complete CDR3 sequence is CSVIGTIISANYDYTF.

In regard to this clone: The sequenced fragment ends 3 residues before the CDR3 boundary, so the rest is inferred from the germline J gene. This chain links TRBV6-2 or TRBV6-3 with TRBJ2-1; 12 bases match TRBD2. CDR1 and CDR2 (germline): MNHEY, SVGEGT. The trim removed 4 bases at V and 5 bases at J, leaving 9 bases unmatched. This CDR3 region has 17 residues. The CDR3 is CASSFPTSGGKNNEQFF. CDR3 bases read: TGTGCCAGCAGTTTCCCCACTAGCGGGGGGAAAAACAATGAG.

Turning to this clone: The CDR3 goes on 3 residues after the read ends, and that part is filled in from the germline J gene. The chain employs TRBV7-2 and TRBJ1-1, with 8 nucleotides matching TRBD1. With 6 bases clipped from V and 4 bases from J, the junction kept 10 bases outside the gene matches. CDR3 length equals 15 residues. CDR1 SGHTA and CDR2 FQGNSA come from the germline V gene. CDR3 loop: CASRPPFTGGTEAFF. CDR3 DNA, as far as it was read: TGTGCCAGCAGACCCCCTTTTACAGGGGGCACTGAA.

Turning to this clone: Read data end 3 residues before the CDR3 end; the end is taken from the germline J gene. J is TRBJ1-1 and V is TRBV29-1; D is uncertain. This CDR3 contains 12 residues. Looked up from germline, CDR1 is SQVTM and CDR2 is ANQGSEA. V was clipped by 5 bases and J by 3 bases, with 10 bases between them. The CDR3 bases that were read are TGCAGCGTTCGTATGTCAGACACTGAA. Protein sequence: CSVRMSDTE. In full, the CDR3 is CSVRMSDTEAFF.

Concerning this clone itself: The read ends 3 residues before the CDR3 terminus; that terminus is restored from the germline J gene. The gene calls are TRBV5-1 and TRBJ2-5; 7 bases are shared with TRBD2. Per germline, CDR1 SGHRS and CDR2 YFSETQ. This CDR3 is 13 amino acids long. V lost 7 bases, J lost 2 bases, and 5 bases stayed unmatched. CDR3: CASQGLHQETQYF. The sequenced part of the CDR3 DNA is TGCGCCAGCCAGGGACTACATCAAGAGACC.

With regard to this clone: The read falls 3 residues short of the CDR3 end, and the missing part is taken from the germline J gene. The V call is TRBV30, the J call TRBJ2-3; the D gene is possibly TRBD2 (5 bases). Germline V lookup: CDR1 GTSNPN, CDR2 SVGIG (reference sequence). V was shortened by 3 bases and J by 1 base, with 17 bases between the two germline ends. CDR3 length: 16 amino acids. The CDR3 DNA, read in part, is TGTGCCTGGAGCCTAGCCGTCGGCGGCGGCACAGATACG. Its translation is CAWSLAVGGGTDT. The full CDR3 sequence reads CAWSLAVGGGTDTQYF.